This TCR beta chain was sequenced during a study of CD8+ T cells in alopecia areata. Study as a whole: Those patients who were treated received oral tofacitinib, which was given at 5 to 10 mg twice daily for moderate-to-severe alopecia areata. Points from the study as a whole: Many expanded lesional clones persisted in scalp and blood during tofacitinib treatment.

Described treatment: oral pan-JAK inhibitor, 5-10 mg twice daily. Turning to this clone: The antigen is not known.

From germline, CDR1 is SGHTA and CDR2 FQGNSA. Between the trimmed V and J ends, which lost 4 bases and 2 bases, there was a span of 9 bases. The CDR3 runs 13 residues. Extracted RNA was reverse transcribed, and the resulting cDNA served as sequencing template. Method: immunoSEQ multiplex PCR; TCRdb's copy keeps in-frame clones and lacks some. The sample has 35,000 to 45,000 clones, 80% to 95% seen once; the top ten hold approximately 17%. The material sequenced was CD8+ T cells sorted from blood, taken at week 24, from a patient treated with tofacitinib. The origin of this receptor is a human donor with alopecia areata. The chain has TRBV7-2 and TRBJ2-7, with D possibly TRBD1 on 6 matching bases. CDR3 amino acids: CASSYEGAYEQYF. The CDR3, as DNA: TGTGCCAGCAGCTATGAGGGGGCCTACGAGCAGTACTTC.